What follows describes a single T cell receptor (beta chain). The junction had 1 base not matched to a gene; V was cut back by 4 bases and J by 0 bases. The CDR3 is 14 residues long. From germline, CDR1 is ENHRY and CDR2 SYGVKD. TCRdb processed the RT-PCR reads anew with MiXCR; each CDR3 protein has one entry. The sample consists of 610,000 or so distinct CDR3 sequences, around 13% of them appearing once. The data were obtained in a study of response to subunit inactivated influenza vaccine. The genes are TRBV10-3 and TRBJ2-5; 8 bases map to TRBD1. The specimen was PBMCs from blood, collected 12 days after vaccination. This clonotype was sampled from a man aged 50-59 years who received an inactivated influenza vaccine. CDR3 in amino acids: CAISAQGDQETQYF. CDR3 coding DNA: TGTGCCATCAGTGCACAGGGGGACCAAGAGACCCAGTACTTC.